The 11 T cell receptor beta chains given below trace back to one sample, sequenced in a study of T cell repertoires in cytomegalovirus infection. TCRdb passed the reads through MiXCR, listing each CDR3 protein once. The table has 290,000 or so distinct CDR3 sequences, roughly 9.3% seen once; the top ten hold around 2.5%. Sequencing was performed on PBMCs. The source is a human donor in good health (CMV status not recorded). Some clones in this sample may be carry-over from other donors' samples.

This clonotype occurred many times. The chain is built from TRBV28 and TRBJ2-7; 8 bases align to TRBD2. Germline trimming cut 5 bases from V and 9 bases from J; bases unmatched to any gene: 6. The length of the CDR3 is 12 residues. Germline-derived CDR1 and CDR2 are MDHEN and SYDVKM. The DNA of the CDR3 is TGTGCCAGCAGTACCGGGGGGGTCTCGCAGTACGTC. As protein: CASSTGGVSQYV.

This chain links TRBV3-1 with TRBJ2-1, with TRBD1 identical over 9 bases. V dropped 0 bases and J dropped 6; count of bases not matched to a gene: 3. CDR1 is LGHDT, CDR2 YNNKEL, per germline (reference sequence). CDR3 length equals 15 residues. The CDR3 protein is CASSQEATGGNEQFF. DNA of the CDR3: TGTGCCAGCAGCCAAGAGGCGACAGGGGGCAATGAGCAGTTCTTC.

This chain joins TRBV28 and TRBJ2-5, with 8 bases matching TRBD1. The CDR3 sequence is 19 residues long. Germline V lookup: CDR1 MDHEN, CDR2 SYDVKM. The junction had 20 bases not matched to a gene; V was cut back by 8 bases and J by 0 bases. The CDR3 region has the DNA TGTGCCAGCGAAACTTGGCAGGGGGCAAGGAGGGACTACCAAGAGACCCAGTACTTC. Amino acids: CASETWQGARRDYQETQYF. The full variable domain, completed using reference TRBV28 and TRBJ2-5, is DVKVTQSSRYLVKRTGEKVFLECVQDMDHENMFWYRQDPGLGLRLIYFSYDVKMKEKGDIPEGYSVSREKKERFSLILESASTNQTSMYLCASETWQGARRDYQETQYFGPGTRLLVL.

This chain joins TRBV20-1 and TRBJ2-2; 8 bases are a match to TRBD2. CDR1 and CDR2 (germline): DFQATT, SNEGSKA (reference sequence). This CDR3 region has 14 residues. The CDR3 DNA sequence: TGCAGCCTCTCGGGGGGGCTGAACACCGGGGAGCTGTTTTTT. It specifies CSLSGGLNTGELFF.

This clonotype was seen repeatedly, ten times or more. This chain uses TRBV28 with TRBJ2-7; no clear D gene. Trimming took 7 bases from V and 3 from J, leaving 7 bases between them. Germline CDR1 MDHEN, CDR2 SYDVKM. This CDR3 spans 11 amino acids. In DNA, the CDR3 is TGTGCCAGCAATAACTACTACGAGCAGTACGTC. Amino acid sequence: CASNNYYEQYV.

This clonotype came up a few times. CDR3 amino acids: CASTRGGMVDEQFF. CDR3 nucleotides: TGTGCCAGCACCCGAGGAGGGATGGTTGATGAGCAGTTCTTC. The J gene is TRBJ2-1, the V gene TRBV27; the D gene is possibly TRBD2 (6 bases). The CDR3 totals 14 residues. V shed 7 bases and J shed 8 bases, with 18 bases lying between them. Germline V lookup: CDR1 MNHEY, CDR2 SMNVEV (reference sequence).

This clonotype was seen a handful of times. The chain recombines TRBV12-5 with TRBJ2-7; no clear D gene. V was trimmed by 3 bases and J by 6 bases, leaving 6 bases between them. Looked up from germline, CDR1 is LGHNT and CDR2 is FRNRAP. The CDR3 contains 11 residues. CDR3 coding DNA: TGTGCTAGTGGTTTCACCGGCGAGCAGTACTTC. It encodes CASGFTGEQYF.

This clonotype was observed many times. CDR3 DNA sequence: TGTGCCAGCAGCTTAGGTGTGGGTTACGAGCAGTACGTC. Translating gives CASSLGVGYEQYV. V and J are TRBV7-2 and TRBJ2-7; D gene uncertain. In germline, CDR1 is SGHTA, CDR2 FQGNSA. The V end lost 1 base, the J end lost 4 bases, and 8 bases lay between the germline ends. The CDR3 is 13 amino acids.

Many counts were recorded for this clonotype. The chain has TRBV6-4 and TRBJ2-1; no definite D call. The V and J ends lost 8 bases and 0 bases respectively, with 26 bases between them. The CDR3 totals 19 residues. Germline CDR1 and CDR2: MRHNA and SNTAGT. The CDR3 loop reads CASAKEPDTALSSYNEQFF. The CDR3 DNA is TGTGCCAGCGCCAAGGAACCAGACACAGCCCTGAGCTCCTACAATGAGCAGTTCTTC.

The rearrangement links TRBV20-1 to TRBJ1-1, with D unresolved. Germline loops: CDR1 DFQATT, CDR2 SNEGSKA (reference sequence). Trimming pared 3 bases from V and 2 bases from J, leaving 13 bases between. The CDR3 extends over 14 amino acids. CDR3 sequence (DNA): TGCAGTGCTAGGAGCCCCACAGTTAACACTGAAGCTTTCTTT. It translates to CSARSPTVNTEAFF.

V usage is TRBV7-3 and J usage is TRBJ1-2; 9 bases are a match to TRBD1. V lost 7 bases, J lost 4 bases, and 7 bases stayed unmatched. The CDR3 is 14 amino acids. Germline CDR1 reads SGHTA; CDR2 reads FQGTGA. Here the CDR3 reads CASNTGTGLYGYTF. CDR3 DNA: TGTGCCAGCAACACCGGGACAGGGCTCTATGGCTACACCTTC.